The 25 T cell receptor beta chains reported below all come from one sample, sequenced in a study of T cell responses to AZD1222 COVID-19 vaccine. The method was immunoSEQ multiplex PCR; TCRdb's version includes in-frame clones alone and lacks a portion of them. The sample has around 150,000 clones, 80% to 95% seen once. The sequenced sample was peripheral blood, obtained on day 0 of AZD1222 vaccination. The receptors shown here come from an adult in good health.

The CDR3: CASGSGAATEAFF. Written as DNA, the CDR3 is TGTGCCAGTGGTTCAGGGGCCGCCACTGAAGCTTTCTTT. The chain links TRBV19 to TRBJ1-1, with TRBD1 as a possible D gene (6 bases). This CDR3 spans 13 amino acids. V lost 8 bases to trimming and J lost 4 bases, with 14 bases between them. CDR1 LNHDA and CDR2 SQIVND come from the germline V gene (reference sequence).

The rearrangement links TRBV24-1 to TRBJ2-7; TRBD1 might be the D (6 bases). CDR3 length: 13 amino acids. CDR1 is KGHDR, CDR2 SFDVKD, per germline. Trimming pared 3 bases from V and 6 bases from J, leaving 11 bases between. Written as DNA, the CDR3 is TGTGCCACCAGTGATGATTACAGGGTCGAGCAGTACTTC. It encodes CATSDDYRVEQYF.

In this sample, this clone turned up once. The rearrangement joins TRBV5-5 to TRBJ1-1; 9 bases are shared with TRBD1. The germline V gene encodes CDR1 SGHKS and CDR2 YYEKEE (reference sequence). The CDR3 has 13 amino acids. After removal of 4 bases from V and 12 bases from J, the junction contained 10 bases not matched to a gene. The CDR3: CASSPGQGSNSFF. The DNA for the CDR3 is TGTGCCAGCAGCCCGGGACAGGGATCGAATTCTTTCTTT. The entire variable domain, with the rest obtained from reference TRBV5-5 and TRBJ1-1, is as follows: DAGVTQSPTHLIKTRGQQVTLRCSPISGHKSVSWYQQVLGQGPQFIFQYYEKEERGRGNFPDRFSARQFPNYSSELNVNALLLGDSALYLCASSPGQGSNSFFGQGTRLTVV.

The chain recombines TRBV5-1 with TRBJ2-6; TRBD2 matches at 9 bases. This CDR3 is 17 amino acids long. Looked up from germline, CDR1 is SGHRS and CDR2 is YFSETQ. V dropped 4 bases and J dropped 1; count of bases not matched to a gene: 6. CDR3 in amino acids: CASSPGLAKSGANVLTF. The CDR3 nucleotides are TGCGCCAGCAGCCCTGGACTAGCGAAGTCTGGGGCCAACGTCCTGACTTTC.

CDR3 DNA: TGTGCCAGCAGCTCCTTCGGGGGCAACACCGGGGAGCTGTTTTTT. It specifies CASSSFGGNTGELFF. The chain uses TRBV5-4 and TRBJ2-2, with D perhaps being TRBD1 or TRBD2 (6 bases each). The length of the CDR3 is 15 residues. Trimming removed 3 bases from V and 2 bases from J, with 11 bases in between. The germline CDR1 and CDR2 sequences are SGHNT and YYREEE (reference sequence).

This chain joins TRBV3-1 (or the pseudogene TRBV3-2) and TRBJ2-7; 11 nucleotides match TRBD1. Germline V CDR1 and CDR2: LGHDT, YNNKEL (reference sequence). V shed 4 bases and J 5 bases; nucleotides not matched to a gene: 7. The CDR3 consists of 15 residues. In DNA, the CDR3 is TGTGCCAGCAGCCCTGGGACAGGGGGTTACCACGAGCAGTACTTC. Its protein product is CASSPGTGGYHEQYF.

The chain combines TRBV10-2 with TRBJ1-1; D gene unclear. The germline V gene has CDR1 WSHSY and CDR2 SAAADI. The length of the CDR3 is 14 residues. V shed 4 bases and J shed 1 base, with 10 bases lying between them. CDR3 protein: CASSAEHQNTEAFF. CDR3 in DNA: TGCGCCAGCAGTGCTGAGCACCAGAACACTGAAGCTTTCTTT.

This clone came up once. The chain employs TRBV20-1 and TRBJ2-1; D remains ambiguous. V was pared by 5 bases and J by 3 bases, with 5 bases between. CDR1 and CDR2 from the germline V gene are DFQATT and SNEGSKA (reference sequence). The CDR3 is 11 residues long. For the CDR3, the DNA is TGCAGTGCTCCTGACTACAATGAGCAGTTCTTC. Amino acids: CSAPDYNEQFF.

The chain has TRBV5-1 and TRBJ2-4; tentatively, D is TRBD1 (6 bases). Germline V CDR1 and CDR2: SGHRS, YFSETQ. This CDR3 region has 14 residues. The V and J ends lost 4 bases and 6 bases respectively, with 14 bases between them. The CDR3 DNA is TGCGCCAGCAGCCAAATAGGACAGCCAAACATTCAGTACTTC. Translating gives CASSQIGQPNIQYF.

The V and J genes are TRBV3-1 (or the pseudogene TRBV3-2) and TRBJ1-4, with no clear D. V was cut by 1 base and J by 0 bases, with 9 bases left in between. Per germline, CDR1 LGHDT and CDR2 YNNKEL (reference sequence). The CDR3 has 16 residues. CDR3 bases: TGTGCCAGCAGCCAAGTAGCGGGAGCAACTAATGAAAAACTGTTTTTT. It specifies CASSQVAGATNEKLFF.

The chain employs TRBV4-2 and TRBJ2-7; D not certain. V was trimmed by 0 bases and J by 4 bases, leaving 7 bases between them. This CDR3 comprises 13 residues. Germline CDR1 and CDR2: LGHNA and YNFKEQ. Here the CDR3 reads CASSQDLGYEQYF. CDR3 nucleotides: TGTGCCAGCAGCCAAGATCTCGGGTACGAGCAGTACTTC.

CDR3: CATSRTVFNYGYTF. Here the CDR3 DNA reads TGTGCCACCAGCAGAACCGTTTTTAACTATGGCTACACCTTC. The chain employs TRBV15 and TRBJ1-2, with D unresolved. CDR3 length: 14 residues. Trimming took off 2 bases at V and 1 base at J, with 8 bases between the two ends. CDR1 is LNHNV, CDR2 YYDKDF, per germline (reference sequence).

The rearrangement joins TRBV7-2 to TRBJ1-2; D remains unclear. Per germline, CDR1 SGHTA and CDR2 FQGNSA. Trimming left V 5 bases short and J 8 bases short, with 15 bases between. CDR3 length equals 13 residues. The CDR3 loop is CASSPMMPGGYTF. The CDR3 DNA is TGTGCCAGCAGCCCCATGATGCCTGGAGGCTACACCTTC.

The chain has TRBV19 and TRBJ2-1; 8 nucleotides match TRBD1. The CDR3 sequence is 15 residues long. CDR1 LNHDA and CDR2 SQIVND come from the germline V gene (reference sequence). V was clipped by 1 base and J by 4 bases; unmatched bases: 3. The CDR3 protein is CASSIGGTGYNEQFF. DNA for the CDR3: TGTGCCAGTAGTATAGGAGGGACAGGATACAATGAGCAGTTCTTC.

The chain has TRBV5-8 and TRBJ2-1, with 10 nucleotides matching TRBD2. Germline V CDR1 and CDR2: SGHTS, YDEGEE. V was pared by 0 bases and J by 4 bases, with 1 base of the junction left unmatched. The CDR3 extends over 15 amino acids. The CDR3 loop is CASSLALAGYNEQFF. The CDR3 DNA sequence: TGTGCCAGCAGCTTGGCACTAGCGGGGTACAATGAGCAGTTCTTC.

This sequence joins TRBV6-1 and TRBJ1-5; perhaps TRBD1 as D (5 bases). V lost 0 bases and J 3 bases, leaving 12 bases between the germline ends. CDR3 length: 16 amino acids. Germline V gene lookup returns CDR1 MNHNS and CDR2 SASEGT. CDR3 region: CASSEALAGYNQPQHF. CDR3 sequence (DNA): TGTGCCAGCAGTGAAGCGCTGGCAGGGTACAATCAGCCCCAGCATTTT.

This sequence joins TRBV28 and TRBJ1-2; D remains unclear. Deletions cut 8 bases from V and 4 bases from J, with 11 bases between. This CDR3 is built from 12 residues. Germline loops: CDR1 MDHEN, CDR2 SYDVKM. As DNA, the CDR3 is TGTGCCAGCGGGAGCAGCAGCTATGGCTACACCTTC. As protein: CASGSSSYGYTF.

V usage is TRBV3-1 (or the pseudogene TRBV3-2) and J usage is TRBJ1-2; tentative D call: TRBD1 (6 bases). Trimming removed 4 bases from V and 4 bases from J, with 13 bases in between. The CDR3 spans 14 residues. The V gene's germline CDR1 is LGHDT and CDR2 YNNKEL (reference sequence). Here the CDR3 reads CASSPRGGGYGYTF. The DNA for the CDR3 is TGTGCCAGCAGCCCACGGGGAGGGGGCTATGGCTACACCTTC.

Notes on this clone: Relative to the germline gene, one junction end is altered; a read error may explain this. The chain employs TRBV7-7 and TRBJ2-5; TRBD2 might be the D (6 bases). Looked up from germline, CDR1 is SSHAT and CDR2 is FNYEAQ (reference sequence). The CDR3 spans 13 residues. The CDR3 bases are TGTGCTAGCAGCCACGGGAGCTCAGAGACCCAGTACTTC. Encoded protein: CASSHGSSETQYF.

This sequence joins TRBV6-5 and TRBJ1-2; D possibly corresponds to TRBD1 (5 bases). The CDR3 consists of 14 residues. Germline CDR1 and CDR2: MNHEY and SVGAGI. Trimming shortened V by 2 bases and J by 5 bases, and 12 bases separated the two germline ends. The CDR3 nucleotides are TGTGCCAGCAGTTACGGCGGCAGGGAATATGGCTACACCTTC. Translated: CASSYGGREYGYTF.

The chain's CDR3 is CASSIPGTGHNEQFF. In DNA, the CDR3 is TGTGCCAGCAGTATACCCGGGACAGGACACAATGAGCAGTTCTTC. The chain links TRBV28 to TRBJ2-1, with 8 nucleotides matching TRBD1. Germline V lookup: CDR1 MDHEN, CDR2 SYDVKM. J was trimmed by 5 bases and V by 5 bases; bases with no gene match: 8. The CDR3 has 15 residues.

The V call is TRBV28, the J call TRBJ1-4; D gene uncertain. The CDR3 totals 12 residues. Trimming took 3 bases from V and 8 from J, leaving 7 bases between them. CDR1 and CDR2 (germline): MDHEN, SYDVKM. Here the CDR3 reads CASSFVREKLFF. The CDR3 coding sequence is TGTGCCAGCAGTTTTGTCCGGGAAAAACTGTTTTTT.

This clone was observed a handful of times. This chain links TRBV5-1 with TRBJ1-6; TRBD1 is a possible D gene (5 bases). Germline V CDR1 and CDR2: SGHRS, YFSETQ. CDR3 length: 15 amino acids. Trimming took off 4 bases at V and 7 bases at J, with 15 bases between the two ends. CDR3 loop: CASSLARDGNSPLHF. The CDR3 region has the DNA TGCGCCAGCAGCCTCGCCCGGGACGGGAATTCACCCCTCCACTTT. Full variable domain (rest looked up from reference TRBV5-1 and TRBJ1-6): KAGVTQTPRYLIKTRGQQVTLSCSPISGHRSVSWYQQTPGQGLQFLFEYFSETQRNKGNFPGRFSGRQFSNSRSEMNVSTLELGDSALYLCASSLARDGNSPLHFGNGTRLTVT.

V and J are TRBV5-1 and TRBJ2-5, with D unclear. Germline V gene lookup returns CDR1 SGHRS and CDR2 YFSETQ. CDR3 length: 13 amino acids. V lost 1 base and J 5 bases, leaving 9 bases between the germline ends. The CDR3 DNA follows: TGCGCCAGCAGCTTGATGCTGAGGGAGACCCAGTACTTC. Its translation is CASSLMLRETQYF.

The CDR3 sequence: CASSAINYEQYF. The CDR3 DNA sequence: TGTGCCAGCAGCGCTATTAACTACGAGCAGTACTTC. This chain links TRBV11-2 with TRBJ2-7, with D unclear. The CDR3 has 12 residues. Trimming cost V 5 bases and J 3 bases, with 8 bases left between them. Germline V gene lookup returns CDR1 SGHAT and CDR2 FQNNGV.